This paragraph covers one TCR beta chain sequence. Using RNA transcripts as the source, TCR beta CDR3 regions were amplified. Carried out on the TCR CDR3, a first-round RT-PCR used the HTBI primer set. TCRdb analysed the multiplex PCR reads with MiXCR anew, one entry per CDR3 protein. The sample consists of nearly 600,000 distinct CDR3 sequences, roughly 13% of them appearing once. This entry is derived from a study of T cells in Graves' hyperthyroidism and ophthalmopathy. Material: blood. This receptor was taken from a woman in her 30s with Graves' hyperthyroidism that later progressed to Graves' ophthalmopathy.

CDR3 loop: CASSVGGGPDNEQFF. CDR3 coding DNA: TGTGCCAGCAGCGTAGGGGGAGGGCCTGACAATGAGCAGTTCTTC. The chain joins TRBV9 to TRBJ2-1; 7 nucleotides align to TRBD2. The V segment lost 0 bases and the J segment 5 bases; nucleotides outside the gene matches: 5. CDR3 length equals 15 residues. Germline-derived CDR1 and CDR2 are SGDLS and YYNGEE.